This TCR beta chain was found in a study of CD8+CD57+ T cells in acquired aplastic anemia. Whole-study context: The mean DNA yield obtained from sorted CD4+ and CD8+ cells came to 3.2 ug. Read counts for CD4+ cells (from healthy donors) averaged about 10.8 million. Study-level findings and limits: CD8+ Simpson's diversity did not differ significantly between patients and controls. Patients and controls had in common 25 to 30 CD8+ CDR3 sequences.

The use of genomic DNA as template underpinned the TCR beta VDJ and CDR3 profiling. TCRdb reprocessed the reads via MiXCR and lists one record per CDR3 protein. The sample has roughly 420,000 distinct CDR3 sequences, 65% to 80% seen once. Looked up from germline, CDR1 is SGHRS and CDR2 is YFSETQ. This CDR3 has 13 amino acids. V was clipped by 0 bases and J by 7 bases, with 5 bases between them. A note on this clonotype: Its antigen is currently unknown.

The receptor's source is a human donor in good health, serving as a control. This chain connects TRBV5-1 to TRBJ1-6; D is uncertain. Sample: sorted CD4+, CD8+, or CD8+CD57+ T cells (not recorded which) from PBMCs. The CDR3 spells CASSLVPNSPLHF. The CDR3 DNA reads as TGCGCCAGCAGCTTGGTACCCAATTCACCCCTCCACTTT.